Listed below are T cell receptor beta chains from one sample, sequenced in a study of blood T cell repertoires in COVID-19. Sequencing used immunoSEQ multiplex PCR; TCRdb keeps in-frame clones, though not all of them. The sample lists about 60,000 clones, roughly 82% seen once, with more than 8% in the top ten. Sample: peripheral blood. Receptors originate from a woman older than 75 with acute or convalescent COVID-19. The CDR3 runs from the conserved cysteine through the conserved F or W. The order of the fields is D gene, J gene, V gene, clone size, CDR3 DNA, CDR3 protein. The D gene is left open where the match is weak. The size field is filled for only some rows; it gives once, few, many or a size class.

>TRBD1|TRBJ2-7|TRBV5-1|once
TGCGCCAGCAGGACAGGGGGATACTACGAGCAGTACTTC
CASRTGGYYEQYF
>.|TRBJ2-5|TRBV12-3/TRBV12-4|.
TGTGCCAGCAGCCGAGAGACCCAGTACTTC
CASSRETQYF
>TRBD1|TRBJ1-4|TRBV12-5|.
TGTGCTAGTGGTTTAGGACAGGATAATGAAAAACTGTTTTTT
CASGLGQDNEKLFF
>TRBD2|TRBJ2-1|TRBV10-2|.
TGCGCCAGCATACTAGCGGGGGGATCTGAGCAGTTCTTC
CASILAGGSEQFF
>TRBD2|TRBJ2-7|TRBV18|.
TGTGCCAGCTCACGATCGACTAGCGGGAAGGGTGAGCAGTACTTC
CASSRSTSGKGEQYF
>.|TRBJ2-7|TRBV5-1|.
TGCGCCAGCAGCTCCAGGGATAGGTCCTACGAGCAGTACTTC
CASSSRDRSYEQYF
>TRBD1|TRBJ1-1|TRBV27|many
TGTGCCAGCACTCCTCTAGCCCCCGGGACAGGGAGGAACACTGAAGCTTTCTTT
CASTPLAPGTGRNTEAFF
>TRBD2|TRBJ2-7|TRBV28|few
TGTGCCAGCAGCACACTGCTAGCGGGGGGACGCTACGAGCAGTACTTC
CASSTLLAGGRYEQYF
>.|TRBJ2-1|TRBV5-1|.
TGCGCCAGCAGCTTGGGGCGGGGTTTGCAGTCCTACAATGAGCAGTTCTTC
CASSLGRGLQSYNEQFF
>.|TRBJ2-3|TRBV7-3|.
TGTGCCAGCAGCCAAGGGAGTAGCACAGATACGCAGTATTTT
CASSQGSSTDTQYF
>TRBD2|TRBJ2-3|TRBV9|.
TGTGCCAGCAGCCCGCGACTAGCGGGGGGTTCTAGCACAGATACGCAGTATTTT
CASSPRLAGGSSTDTQYF
>.|TRBJ1-1|TRBV5-1|.
TGCGCCAGCAGCCGACCGGACGGAGGATCCACTGAAGCTTTCTTT
CASSRPDGGSTEAFF
>.|TRBJ1-3|TRBV11-2|.
TGTGCCAGCAGCTTACAGACGGGCTCTGGAAACACCATATATTTT
CASSLQTGSGNTIYF
>TRBD1|TRBJ2-7|TRBV5-1|once
TGCGCCAGCAGCTTGGGGGACAGGGATCACGAGCAGTACTTC
CASSLGDRDHEQYF
>TRBD1|TRBJ1-5|TRBV4-1|few
TGCGCCAGCAGCCATGAACAGGGGTCGAGCAATCAGCCCCAGCATTTT
CASSHEQGSSNQPQHF
>TRBD1|TRBJ2-7|TRBV7-8|.
TGTGCCAGCAGCCAAATCGCCGGGACAGGGTACTACGAGCAGTACTTC
CASSQIAGTGYYEQYF
>.|TRBJ2-2|TRBV19|.
TGTGCCAGTAGTATTCCTCGGACTTTTGCGAACACCGGGGAGCTGTTTTTT
CASSIPRTFANTGELFF
>TRBD2|TRBJ2-2|TRBV7-6|.
TGTGCCAGCAGCTTAGCCCGCGGGAGTCTTGCCGGGGAGCTGTTTTTT
CASSLARGSLAGELFF
>TRBD1|TRBJ1-2|TRBV28|.
TGTGCCAGCAGTTCGCAGGGGGCGCGATATGGCTACACCTTC
CASSSQGARYGYTF
>.|TRBJ1-2|TRBV30|.
TGTGCCTGGAGTCCCACCCGGACAGTTAACTATGGCTACACCTTC
CAWSPTRTVNYGYTF
>.|TRBJ2-3|TRBV19|.
TGTGCCAGTTCTACAGGGTTAGGAGATACGCAGTATTTT
CASSTGLGDTQYF
>.|TRBJ1-1|TRBV11-2|few
TGTGCCAGCAGCCCCCTGACAGGGAACACTGAAGCTTTCTTT
CASSPLTGNTEAFF
>TRBD2|TRBJ2-7|TRBV5-1|.
TGCGCCAGCAGCCGGACTAGCGTGGTGCAGTACTTC
CASSRTSVVQYF
>.|TRBJ1-2|TRBV7-9|few
TGTGCCAGCAGCCCCGGACAGAACTATGGCTACACCTTC
CASSPGQNYGYTF
>TRBD2|TRBJ2-7|TRBV3-1/TRBV3-2|once
TGTGCCAGCAGCCTAACTAGCGGGCCCTACGAGCAGTACTTC
CASSLTSGPYEQYF
>TRBD1|TRBJ2-7|TRBV7-2|once
TGTGCCAGCAGCCGGAGAGGGGGCGCATTCTCCTACGAGCAGTACTTC
CASSRRGGAFSYEQYF
>TRBD2|TRBJ2-5|TRBV9|few
TGTGCCAGCAGCCTGCAGCGGGGGGGCGAGGAGACCCAGTACTTC
CASSLQRGGEETQYF
>TRBD1|TRBJ1-2|TRBV27|.
TGTGCCAGCAGTCGCAGGGGGCTTCACTACACCTTC
CASSRRGLHYTF
>.|TRBJ2-5|TRBV18|.
TGTGCCAGCTCACCCGCCGGGGGGACCCAGTACTTC
CASSPAGGTQYF
>TRBD2|TRBJ2-7|TRBV5-1|.
TGCGCCAGCAGCTGGGCTAGCGGGACCCCCTACGAGCAGTACTTC
CASSWASGTPYEQYF
>TRBD2|TRBJ2-3|TRBV11-3|.
TGTGCCAGCAGCTTCTCCCAGACTAGCGGGGGGACAGATACGCAGTATTTT
CASSFSQTSGGTDTQYF
>TRBD2|TRBJ2-2|TRBV3-1/TRBV3-2|.
TGTGCCAGCAGCCATGGCGTAGCGGGGAGCACCGGGGAGCTGTTTTTT
CASSHGVAGSTGELFF
>.|TRBJ1-5|TRBV19|.
TGTGCCAGTAGTATCAGGGTGGGGAATCAGCCCCAGCATTTT
CASSIRVGNQPQHF
>.|TRBJ2-7|TRBV10-3|.
TGTGCCATCAGTGACGCCTACGAGCAGTACTTC
CAISDAYEQYF
>.|TRBJ1-3|TRBV6-6|once
TGTGCCAGCAGGGAGGAGAGGGGGGGCTCTGGAAACACCATATATTTT
CASREERGGSGNTIYF
>.|TRBJ2-3|TRBV19|.
TGTGCCAGTAGTATAGGAGCGGGCCTTCAGGCAGATACGCAGTATTTT
CASSIGAGLQADTQYF
>TRBD2|TRBJ2-1|TRBV5-4|.
TGTGCCAGCAGCCCGAGGACTAGCGGGGCCTACAATGAGCAGTTCTTC
CASSPRTSGAYNEQFF
>.|TRBJ2-2|TRBV18|.
TGTGCCAGCTCACCCGACATTGGCACCGGGGAGCTGTTTTTT
CASSPDIGTGELFF
>.|TRBJ2-5|TRBV12-3/TRBV12-4|.
TGTGCCAGCAGCCTTTGGACTACGGAGACCCAGTACTTC
CASSLWTTETQYF
>.|TRBJ2-1|TRBV7-9|.
TGTGCCAGCAGCTCGAACGGACTAAAGGGAGACAATGAGCAGTTCTTC
CASSSNGLKGDNEQFF
>.|TRBJ1-2|TRBV5-1|once
TGCGCCAGCAGCTTGAGGACAGCCAACTATGGCTACACCTTC
CASSLRTANYGYTF